The T cell receptor (beta chain) under discussion was sequenced for a study of radiation and T cells in renal cell carcinoma. Sequenced by immunoSEQ multiplex PCR; TCRdb stores in-frame clones only, minus some. This table has 120,000 or so clones, around 90% appearing once. CDR3 size: 12 residues. V was clipped by 3 bases and J by 5 bases, with 5 bases between them. CDR1 is SEHNR, CDR2 FQNEAQ, per germline (reference sequence). Sample time point: blood 2 weeks post-SBRT. Specified treatment: 15 Gy SBRT to primary tumor, nephrectomy 4 weeks later. Clear cell pathology was present in this patient's renal cell carcinoma.

The clonotype comes from a woman in her seventies with renal cell carcinoma. This material consisted of blood, taken from a patient whose treatment included radiotherapy and nephrectomy. The chain uses TRBV7-9 and TRBJ1-5; D is unresolved. The CDR3 region has the DNA TGTGCCAGCAGCTTTGGGGATCAGCCCCAGCATTTT. This encodes CASSFGDQPQHF.